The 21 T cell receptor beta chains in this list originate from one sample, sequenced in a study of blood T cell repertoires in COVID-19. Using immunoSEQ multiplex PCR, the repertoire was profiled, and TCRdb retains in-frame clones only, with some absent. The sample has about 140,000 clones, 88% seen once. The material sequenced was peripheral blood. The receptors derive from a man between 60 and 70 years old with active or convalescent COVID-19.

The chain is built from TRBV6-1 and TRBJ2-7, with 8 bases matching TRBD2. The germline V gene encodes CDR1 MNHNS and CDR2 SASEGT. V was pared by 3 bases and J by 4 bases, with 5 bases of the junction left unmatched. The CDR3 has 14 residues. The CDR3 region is CASSDSGSLYEQYF. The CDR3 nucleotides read TGTGCCAGCAGTGACAGCGGGAGTTTATACGAGCAGTACTTC.

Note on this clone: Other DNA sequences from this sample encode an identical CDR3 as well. CDR3 region: CASSPGRAGNTIYF. DNA for the CDR3: TGTGCCAGCTCACCAGGCAGGGCTGGAAACACCATATATTTT. This chain joins TRBV18 and TRBJ1-3; the D gene is possibly TRBD1 (5 bases). Germline V lookup: CDR1 KGHSH, CDR2 LQKENI. The CDR3 extends over 14 amino acids. The V end was cut by 2 bases, the J end by 2 bases, with 7 bases between.

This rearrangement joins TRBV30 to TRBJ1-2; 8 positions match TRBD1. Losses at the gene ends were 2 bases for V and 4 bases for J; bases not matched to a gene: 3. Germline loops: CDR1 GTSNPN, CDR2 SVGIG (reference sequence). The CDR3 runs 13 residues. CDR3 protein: CAWSSDRGYGYTF. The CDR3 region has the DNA TGTGCCTGGAGTAGCGACAGGGGCTATGGCTACACCTTC. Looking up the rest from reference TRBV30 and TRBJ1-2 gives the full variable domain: SQTIHQWPATLVQPVGSPLSLECTVEGTSNPNLYWYRQAAGRGLQLLFYSVGIGQISSEVPQNLSASRPQDRQFILSSKKLLLSDSGFYLCAWSSDRGYGYTFGSGTRLTVV.

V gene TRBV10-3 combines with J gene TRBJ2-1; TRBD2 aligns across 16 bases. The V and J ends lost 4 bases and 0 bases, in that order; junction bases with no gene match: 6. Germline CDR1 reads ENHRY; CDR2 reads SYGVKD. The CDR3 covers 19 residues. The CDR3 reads CAISGGLAGGGTSYNEQFF. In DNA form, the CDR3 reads TGTGCCATCAGTGGGGGACTAGCGGGAGGGGGTACCTCCTACAATGAGCAGTTCTTC.

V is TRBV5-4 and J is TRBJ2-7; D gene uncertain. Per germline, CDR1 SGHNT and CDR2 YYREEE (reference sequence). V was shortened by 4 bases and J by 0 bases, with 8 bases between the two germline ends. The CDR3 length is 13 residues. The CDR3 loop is CASSPTSSYEQYF. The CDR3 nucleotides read TGTGCCAGCAGCCCAACGAGCTCCTACGAGCAGTACTTC.

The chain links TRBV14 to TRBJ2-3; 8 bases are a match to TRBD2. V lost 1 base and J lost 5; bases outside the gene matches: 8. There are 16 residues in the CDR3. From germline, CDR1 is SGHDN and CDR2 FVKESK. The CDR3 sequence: CASSQVVGRGIDTQYF. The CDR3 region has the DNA TGTGCCAGCAGCCAAGTCGTCGGGAGGGGGATAGATACGCAGTATTTT.

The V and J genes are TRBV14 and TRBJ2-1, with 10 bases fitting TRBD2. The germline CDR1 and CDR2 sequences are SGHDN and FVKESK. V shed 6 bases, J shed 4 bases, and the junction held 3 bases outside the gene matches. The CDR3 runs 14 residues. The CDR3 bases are TGTGCCAGCAGTCGGACTAGCGGATACAATGAGCAGTTCTTC. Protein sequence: CASSRTSGYNEQFF.

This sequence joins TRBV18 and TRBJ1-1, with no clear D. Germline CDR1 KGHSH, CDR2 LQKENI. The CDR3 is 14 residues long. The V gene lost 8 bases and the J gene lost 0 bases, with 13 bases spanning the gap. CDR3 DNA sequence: TGTGCCAGCCGAGGGCCTTTCTTGAACACTGAAGCTTTCTTT. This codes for CASRGPFLNTEAFF.

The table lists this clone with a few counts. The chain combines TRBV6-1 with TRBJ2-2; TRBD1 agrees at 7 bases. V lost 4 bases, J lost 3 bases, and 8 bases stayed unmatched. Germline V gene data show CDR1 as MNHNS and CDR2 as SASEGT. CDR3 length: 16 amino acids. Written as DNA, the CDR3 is TGTGCCAGCAGTGGAATGACAGGGATTGACACCGGGGAGCTGTTTTTT. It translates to CASSGMTGIDTGELFF.

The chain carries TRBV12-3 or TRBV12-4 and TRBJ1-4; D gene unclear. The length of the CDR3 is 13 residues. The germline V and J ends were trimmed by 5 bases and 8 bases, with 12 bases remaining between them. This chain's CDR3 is CASSPWEGEKLFF. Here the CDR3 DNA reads TGTGCCAGCAGTCCTTGGGAGGGCGAAAAACTGTTTTTT.

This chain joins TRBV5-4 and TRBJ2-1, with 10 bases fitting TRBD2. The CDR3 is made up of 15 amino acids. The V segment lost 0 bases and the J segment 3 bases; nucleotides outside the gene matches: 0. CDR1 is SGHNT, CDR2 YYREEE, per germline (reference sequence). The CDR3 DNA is TGTGCCAGCAGCTTGGGACTAGCGGGCTACAATGAGCAGTTCTTC. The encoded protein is CASSLGLAGYNEQFF.

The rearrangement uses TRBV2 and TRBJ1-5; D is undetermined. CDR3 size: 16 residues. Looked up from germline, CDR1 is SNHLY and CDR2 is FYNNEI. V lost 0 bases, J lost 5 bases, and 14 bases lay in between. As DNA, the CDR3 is TGTGCCAGCAGTGAAGCGCTCCCCCTGAGCGATCAGCCCCAGCATTTT. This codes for CASSEALPLSDQPQHF.

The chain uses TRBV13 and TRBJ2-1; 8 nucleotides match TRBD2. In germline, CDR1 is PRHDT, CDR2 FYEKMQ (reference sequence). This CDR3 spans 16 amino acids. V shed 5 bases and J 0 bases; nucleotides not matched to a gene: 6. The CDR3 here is CASSGGGLASYNEQFF. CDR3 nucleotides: TGTGCCAGCAGCGGGGGCGGACTAGCCTCCTACAATGAGCAGTTCTTC. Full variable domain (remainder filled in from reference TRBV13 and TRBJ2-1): AAGVIQSPRHLIKEKRETATLKCYPIPRHDTVYWYQQGPGQDPQFLISFYEKMQSDKGSIPDRFSAQQFSDYHSELNMSSLELGDSALYFCASSGGGLASYNEQFFGPGTRLTVL.

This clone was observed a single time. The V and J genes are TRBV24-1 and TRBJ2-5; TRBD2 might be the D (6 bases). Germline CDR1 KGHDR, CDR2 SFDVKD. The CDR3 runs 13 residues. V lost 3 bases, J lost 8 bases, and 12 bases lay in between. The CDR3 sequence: CATSDSGGPTQYF. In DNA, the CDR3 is TGTGCCACCAGTGATAGCGGAGGGCCAACCCAGTACTTC.

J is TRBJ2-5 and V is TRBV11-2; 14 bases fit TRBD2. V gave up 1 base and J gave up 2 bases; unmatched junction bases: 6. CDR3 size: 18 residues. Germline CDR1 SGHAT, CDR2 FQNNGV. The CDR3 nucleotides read TGTGCCAGCAGCTTAGGGACTAGCGGGAGGTCTAATCAAGAGACCCAGTACTTC. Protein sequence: CASSLGTSGRSNQETQYF.

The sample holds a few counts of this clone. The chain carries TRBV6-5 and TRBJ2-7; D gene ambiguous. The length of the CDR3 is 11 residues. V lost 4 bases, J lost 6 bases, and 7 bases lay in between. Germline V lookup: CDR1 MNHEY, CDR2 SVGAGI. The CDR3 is CASSSGGEQYF. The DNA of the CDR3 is TGTGCCAGCAGTTCCGGTGGCGAGCAGTACTTC.

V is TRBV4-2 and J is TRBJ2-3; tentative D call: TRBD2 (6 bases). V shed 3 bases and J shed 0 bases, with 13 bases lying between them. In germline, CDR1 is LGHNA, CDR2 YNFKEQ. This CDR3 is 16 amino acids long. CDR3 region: CASSQVGGDSTDTQYF. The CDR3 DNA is TGTGCCAGCAGCCAGGTCGGAGGGGATAGCACAGATACGCAGTATTTT.

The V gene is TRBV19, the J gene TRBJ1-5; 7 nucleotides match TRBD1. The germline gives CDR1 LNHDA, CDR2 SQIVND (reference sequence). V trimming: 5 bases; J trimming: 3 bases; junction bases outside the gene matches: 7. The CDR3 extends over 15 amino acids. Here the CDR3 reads CASSPGQRLNQPQHF. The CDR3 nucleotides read TGTGCCAGTAGTCCGGGACAGCGCCTCAATCAGCCCCAGCATTTT.

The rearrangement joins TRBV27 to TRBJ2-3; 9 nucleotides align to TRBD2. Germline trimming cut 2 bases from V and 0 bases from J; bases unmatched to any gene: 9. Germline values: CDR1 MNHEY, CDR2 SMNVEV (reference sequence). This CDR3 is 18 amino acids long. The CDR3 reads CASSLGAIAGASTDTQYF. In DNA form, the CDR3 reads TGTGCCAGCAGTTTAGGGGCGATAGCGGGAGCGAGCACAGATACGCAGTATTTT.

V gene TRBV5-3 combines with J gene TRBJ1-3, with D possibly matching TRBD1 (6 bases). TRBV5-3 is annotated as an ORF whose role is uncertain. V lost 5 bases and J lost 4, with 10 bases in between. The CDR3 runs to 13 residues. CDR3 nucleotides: TGTGCCAGAAGTCCCGGGACAGGAAACACCATATATTTT. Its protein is CARSPGTGNTIYF.

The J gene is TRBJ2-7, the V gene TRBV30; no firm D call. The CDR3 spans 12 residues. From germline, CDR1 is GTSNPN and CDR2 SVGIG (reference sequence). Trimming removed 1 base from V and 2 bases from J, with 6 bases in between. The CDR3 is CAWSGSAYEQYF. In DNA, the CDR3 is TGTGCCTGGAGTGGTAGTGCCTACGAGCAGTACTTC.